This T cell receptor beta chain was obtained from a study of cytomegalovirus exposure and HLA in healthy donors. About this clone itself: Its antigen is currently unknown.

Study results and limitations: Reportedly, a later analysis found an Asian-associated ancestry cluster had fewer N-insertions than the roughly 630-donor mean.

Germline lookup yields CDR1 SNHLY and CDR2 FYNNEI. The CDR3 loop spans 12 amino acids. The V end lost 10 bases, the J end lost 8 bases, and 17 bases lay between the germline ends. PCR was performed using 60 Vbeta and 13 Jbeta primers. Some clones are missing from TCRdb's copy, which holds only in-frame ones; the method was immunoSEQ multiplex PCR. Of about 230,000 clones detected, roughly 78% appear once; the ten largest clones hold roughly 0.45%. The rearrangement links TRBV2 to TRBJ1-2, with a possible D match to TRBD1 (5 bases). The sequencing input was PBMCs. This receptor was obtained from a boy younger than 18 in good health and CMV-seronegative. CDR3 DNA: TGTGCCATTACCATGGTGGGGCACGGCTACACCTTC. Its protein is CAITMVGHGYTF.